This TCR beta chain was captured in a study of OX40 agonist ivuxolimab in advanced cancers. About the full investigation: Ivuxolimab was an agonistic, fully human IgG2 monoclonal antibody directed against OX40 (CD134), a costimulatory receptor. Among the roughly 50 dose-escalation patients, around 19 had hepatocellular carcinoma, about 15 melanoma, 9 renal cell carcinoma and 9 head and neck cancer. Peripheral TCRbeta sequencing aimed to test whether ivuxolimab altered TCR sequence diversity and caused clonal T-cell expansion. Three dose-escalation patients achieved partial responses, one with hepatocellular carcinoma and two with cutaneous melanoma. A male proportion of around 80% and a mean age of approximately 58 years, ranging from about 20 to 85, were recorded for the dose-escalation cohort. Patients were allowed to have had prior anti-PD-1, anti-PD-L1 or anti-CTLA-4 therapy, and roughly 40% of the dose-escalation patients had been treated with checkpoint inhibitors. Intravenous ivuxolimab was administered to patients every 2 weeks at six dose levels: 0.01, 0.1, 0.3, 1.5, 3 and 10 mg/kg. The monotherapy dose-escalation portion (N ≈ 52 patients) of the phase I ivuxolimab trial is reported in the paper. Broader findings and caveats from the paper: In the 0.1-3.0 mg/kg groups, partial responders were among the patients with the lowest normalized peripheral clonal expansion, particularly in CD8+ T cells. Which antigens the clonally expanded peripheral T cells were specific for was not determined. After ivuxolimab, expanded clones were on average more numerous among CD8+ T cells than among CD4+ T cells. Clonal expansion of both CD4+ and CD8+ blood T cells was observed from baseline to week 6 at doses 0.1 to 3.0 mg/kg. Low levels of normalized T-cell clonal expansion were also seen in some patients who did not respond.

On this clone itself: Its antigen is unknown. Per-nucleotide qualities are absent, and no much larger clonotype sits a single base away.

For sequencing of the TCRbeta CDR3 region, genomic DNA was extracted from the sorted cells. The immunoSEQ Assay was used to sequence the TCRbeta CDR3 regions. Imported from immuneACCESS, the table was reduced by TCRdb to in-frame sequences with V and J called. These copies leave out some clones; in studies compared against another copy, an unresolved V gene accounts for under half, and the cause of the remainder is not known. In this sample the table shows over 60,000 clones, approximately 94% of which occur a single time. The ten biggest clones cover 15% to 17% of the sample. The trial excluded patients who had a history of autoimmune disease or were on systemic immunosuppression. Peripheral blood for TCR sequencing was collected from all dose cohorts at baseline, on cycle 4 day 1, and on cycle 7 day 1. The samples were drawn from a first-in-human, open-label, multicenter phase I dose-escalation trial of ivuxolimab. The trial enrolled adults with locally advanced or metastatic head and neck squamous cell, hepatocellular, melanoma or renal cell carcinoma. Before TCR sequencing, CD4+ T cells and CD8+ T cells from peripheral blood were sorted into separate populations.

The sequencing here drew on CD4+ or CD8+ T cells sorted from blood, taken in a trial of the OX40 agonist ivuxolimab. The sequence came from an adult with an advanced solid tumor such as melanoma, head and neck, liver or kidney cancer.

The bases are TGTGCCAGCAGCCCGGAAGCCGGGGGGAATGAGCAGTTCTTC. Its product reads: CASSPEAGGNEQFF. The rearrangement joined TRBV7-6 to TRBJ2-1; 7 nucleotides in the junction match TRBD2. Including cysteine and phenylalanine, the CDR3 has 14 amino acids. Of the read, only the CDR3 DNA is kept; its 42 bases are in frame from base 1. CDR1 and CDR2 are drawn from the germline V gene: SGHVS, FNYEAQ. The germline V end is reduced by 5 bases and the J end by 7 bases; junction bases left unmatched: 8.